Presented here are 27 T cell receptor beta chains from one specimen sequenced in a study of shared clonotypes between healthy human individuals (dated by TCRdb to the early 2020s). The library was made by the immunoSEQ multiplex PCR assay. Imported from immuneACCESS, the table was reduced by TCRdb to in-frame sequences with V and J called. These copies leave out some clones; in studies compared against another copy, an unresolved V gene accounts for under half, and the cause of the remainder is not known. This sample lists about 2.3 million clones; approximately 90% were detected once. The ten largest make up roughly 0.34% of the sample. Input material: naive CD4+ T cells from PBMCs. Explained via the paper, the cell subset or site label denotes: CD45RA+ positively selected. The origin of the receptors is a man between 18 and 29 years old in good health. Some clones in this sample may be carry-over from other donors' samples.

The chain carries TRBV28 and TRBJ2-5; 11 bases match TRBD2. J lost 6 bases, V lost 10 bases, and 13 bases had no gene match. In germline, CDR1 is MDHEN, CDR2 SYDVKM. The CDR3 runs 15 residues. The CDR3 nucleotides read TGTGCCACCCTCCTTAGCGGGAGGGGGAGGCAGACCCAGTACTTC. The encoded protein is CATLLSGRGRQTQYF.

The V and J genes are TRBV28 and TRBJ2-7; D uncertain. Germline assignment: CDR1 MDHEN and CDR2 SYDVKM. Trimming removed 5 bases at V and 0 bases at J, with 14 bases between. CDR3 length: 15 residues. In DNA form, the CDR3 reads TGTGCCAGCAGTCCGGCGTCCAAGAGCTCCTACGAGCAGTACTTC. Translated: CASSPASKSSYEQYF.

The gene calls are TRBV11-2 and TRBJ2-2; 7 nucleotides line up with TRBD2. The germline V gene has CDR1 SGHAT and CDR2 FQNNGV. The junction had 4 bases not matched to a gene; V was cut back by 8 bases and J by 1 base. The length of the CDR3 is 14 residues. CDR3 nucleotide sequence: TGTGCCAGCCGTAGCGGGCTGAACACCGGGGAGCTGTTTTTT. It yields the protein CASRSGLNTGELFF. The full variable domain, in which reference TRBV11-2 and TRBJ2-2 provide the parts outside the CDR3, is EAGVAQSPRYKIIEKRQSVAFWCNPISGHATLYWYQQILGQGPKLLIQFQNNGVVDDSQLPKDRFSAERLKGVDSTLKIQPAKLEDSAVYLCASRSGLNTGELFFGEGSRLTVL.

J is TRBJ1-5 and V is TRBV7-2; no definite D call. Germline CDR1 and CDR2: SGHTA and FQGNSA. CDR3 length: 13 amino acids. The germline V and J ends were trimmed by 5 bases and 8 bases, with 13 bases remaining between them. For the CDR3, the DNA is TGTGCCAGCAGCCCACCAGGCGGGGAGCCCCAGCATTTT. Translating gives CASSPPGGEPQHF.

The rearrangement uses TRBV7-3 and TRBJ2-7, with 9 bases lining up with TRBD2. J was trimmed by 0 bases and V by 5 bases; bases with no gene match: 14. This CDR3 comprises 18 residues. Per the germline V gene, CDR1 is SGHTA and CDR2 is FQGTGA. In DNA form, the CDR3 reads TGTGCCAGCAGCCCCACCCCCGGCGGGGGGGGCTTCTCCTACGAGCAGTACTTC. This codes for CASSPTPGGGGFSYEQYF.

This clone showed up just once. The chain combines TRBV6-6 with TRBJ1-5; TRBD1 might be the D (5 bases). Germline loops: CDR1 MNHNY, CDR2 SVGAGI (reference sequence). V shed 10 bases and J shed 7 bases, with 20 bases lying between them. CDR3 size: 14 residues. CDR3: CAIAKQVRGQPQHF. In DNA form, the CDR3 reads TGTGCCATCGCCAAACAGGTGAGAGGGCAGCCCCAGCATTTT.

The V gene is TRBV7-6, the J gene TRBJ2-3; D is perhaps TRBD2 (5 bases). The V gene's germline CDR1 is SGHVS and CDR2 FNYEAQ. V was pared by 1 base and J by 2 bases, with 10 bases between. The CDR3 loop spans 15 amino acids. The CDR3 region is CASSLVSGTTDTQYF. Written as DNA, the CDR3 is TGTGCCAGCAGCTTAGTTTCGGGAACCACAGATACGCAGTATTTT.

This sequence joins TRBV13 and TRBJ1-3, with TRBD1 identical over 8 bases. V lost 4 bases to trimming and J lost 0 bases; unmatched junction nucleotides: 5. CDR1 is PRHDT, CDR2 FYEKMQ, per germline (reference sequence). This CDR3 contains 16 residues. The CDR3 protein is CASSSTDRGSGNTIYF. CDR3 DNA: TGTGCCAGCAGCTCAACCGACAGGGGCTCTGGAAACACCATATATTTT. Using reference TRBV13 and TRBJ1-3 for the parts outside the CDR3, the full variable domain is AAGVIQSPRHLIKEKRETATLKCYPIPRHDTVYWYQQGPGQDPQFLISFYEKMQSDKGSIPDRFSAQQFSDYHSELNMSSLELGDSALYFCASSSTDRGSGNTIYFGEGSWLTVV.

Comment on this clone: Distinct nucleotide sequences in the sample also encode this CDR3. Here the CDR3 reads CSGGTDTQYF. CDR3 sequence (DNA): TGCAGCGGAGGGACAGATACGCAGTATTTT. The chain recombines TRBV29-1 with TRBJ2-3; TRBD2 might be the D (5 bases). Germline V gives CDR1 SQVTM, CDR2 ANQGSEA. V shed 7 bases and J shed 3 bases, with 5 bases lying between them. The CDR3 covers 10 residues.

As regards this clone: The same CDR3 also results from other DNA sequences found in this sample. V is TRBV18 and J is TRBJ1-5; D is unresolved. Per the germline V gene, CDR1 is KGHSH and CDR2 is LQKENI. The CDR3 totals 12 residues. V was clipped by 6 bases and J by 2 bases, with 5 bases between them. CDR3 sequence (DNA): TGTGCCAGCTCCCCCGGCAATCAGCCCCAGCATTTT. Translated, it gives CASSPGNQPQHF. Combining the CDR3 with reference TRBV18 and TRBJ1-5 gives the whole variable domain NAGVMQNPRHLVRRRGQEARLRCSPMKGHSHVYWYRQLPEEGLKFMVYLQKENIIDESGMPKERFSAEFPKEGPSILRIQQVVRGDSAAYFCASSPGNQPQHFGDGTRLSIL.

The chain employs TRBV2 and TRBJ2-1; TRBD1 agrees at 9 bases. The CDR3 runs 13 residues. The J segment lost 8 bases and the V segment lost 4 bases, leaving 3 bases of the junction unmatched. Per germline, CDR1 SNHLY and CDR2 FYNNEI. CDR3 DNA: TGTGCCAGCAGTGGACAGGGGGGATATGAGCAGTTCTTC. Translating it yields CASSGQGGYEQFF.

The chain is built from TRBV6-1 and TRBJ1-1; D perhaps matches TRBD1 (5 bases). In germline, CDR1 is MNHNS, CDR2 SASEGT. The CDR3 consists of 13 residues. The V end lost 8 bases, the J end lost 6 bases, and 16 bases lay between the germline ends. The CDR3 DNA follows: TGTGCCAGCGCCCTGGGGGGATTCCCTGAAGCTTTCTTT. This sequence encodes CASALGGFPEAFF.

The V gene is TRBV11-2, the J gene TRBJ2-7, with D perhaps TRBD1 or TRBD2 (7 bases each). The CDR3 consists of 17 residues. The V gene's germline CDR1 is SGHAT and CDR2 FQNNGV. With 4 bases removed from V and 0 bases from J, the gap between germline ends came to 19 bases. The DNA of the CDR3 is TGTGCCAGCAGCTCGCTTAACAGGGGAGGGAGCTCCTACGAGCAGTACTTC. Its translation is CASSSLNRGGSSYEQYF.

J is TRBJ2-1 and V is TRBV28; maybe TRBD2 (5 bases). The CDR3 spans 14 residues. CDR1 MDHEN and CDR2 SYDVKM come from the germline V gene. The germline V and J ends were trimmed by 9 bases and 1 base, with 13 bases remaining between them. The DNA for the CDR3 is TGTGCCAGTTTCGGACTCGGATCCTACAATGAGCAGTTCTTC. As protein: CASFGLGSYNEQFF.

This chain links TRBV21-1 with TRBJ1-4. TRBV21-1 is deemed a pseudogene. The CDR3 runs to 16 residues. The CDR3 nucleotides read TGTGCCAGCAGCATTCCGAGGGACACCGGGAGGGAAAAACTGTTTTTT. This sequence encodes CASSIPRDTGREKLFF.

The rearrangement links TRBV5-4 to TRBJ2-7; 8 positions match TRBD2. V gave up 1 base and J gave up 6 bases; unmatched junction bases: 9. The V gene's germline CDR1 is SGHNT and CDR2 YYREEE (reference sequence). The CDR3 loop spans 15 amino acids. The CDR3 protein is CASSLPRAGVREQYF. The CDR3 bases are TGTGCCAGCAGCTTGCCGAGAGCGGGAGTCCGCGAGCAGTACTTC. The complete variable domain, with remaining parts taken from reference TRBV5-4 and TRBJ2-7, reads ETGVTQSPTHLIKTRGQQVTLRCSSQSGHNTVSWYQQALGQGPQFIFQYYREEENGRGNFPPRFSGLQFPNYSSELNVNALELDDSALYLCASSLPRAGVREQYFGPGTRLTVT.

The J gene is TRBJ1-2, the V gene TRBV6-1; D might be TRBD1 (6 bases). The length of the CDR3 is 14 residues. Deletions cut 7 bases from V and 5 bases from J, with 17 bases between. The germline CDR1 and CDR2 sequences are MNHNS and SASEGT. CDR3 amino acids: CASINREATYGYTF. In DNA, the CDR3 is TGTGCCAGCATTAACAGGGAGGCCACTTATGGCTACACCTTC.

Remarks on this clone: The sample contains more than one DNA sequence encoding this CDR3. The V gene is TRBV9, the J gene TRBJ1-2; perhaps TRBD1 as D (5 bases). In germline, CDR1 is SGDLS, CDR2 YYNGEE. This CDR3 has 13 amino acids. The V end lost 2 bases, the J end lost 2 bases, and 7 bases lay between the germline ends. CDR3 DNA sequence: TGTGCCAGCAGCGTGGGACCGAACTATGGCTACACCTTC. It translates to CASSVGPNYGYTF. Based on the CDR3 plus reference TRBV9 and TRBJ1-2, the full variable domain is DSGVTQTPKHLITATGQRVTLRCSPRSGDLSVYWYQQSLDQGLQFLIQYYNGEERAKGNILERFSAQQFPDLHSELNLSSLELGDSALYFCASSVGPNYGYTFGSGTRLTVV.

The chain has TRBV4-1 and TRBJ2-4, with TRBD1 matching 7 bases. CDR1 is MGHRA, CDR2 YSYEKL, per germline. J was trimmed by 3 bases and V by 3 bases; bases with no gene match: 8. This CDR3 has 16 amino acids. The CDR3 nucleotides are TGCGCCAGCAGCCAGGGACCGGGACAGAGCAAAAACATTCAGTACTTC. Translated, it gives CASSQGPGQSKNIQYF.

V and J are TRBV25-1 and TRBJ1-4, with 10 bases matching TRBD1. CDR3 size: 16 residues. CDR1 is MGHDK and CDR2 is SYGVNS in the germline V gene. The V and J ends lost 4 bases and 6 bases, in that order; junction bases with no gene match: 8. The chain's CDR3 is CASSALSGTGDEKLFF. The CDR3 nucleotides are TGTGCCAGCAGTGCCCTTTCCGGGACAGGGGATGAAAAACTGTTTTTT.

The chain employs TRBV7-3 and TRBJ2-1; D is perhaps TRBD1 (6 bases). The CDR3 contains 15 residues. Germline V lookup: CDR1 SGHTA, CDR2 FQGTGA. With 1 base removed from V and 10 bases from J, the gap between germline ends came to 17 bases. DNA for the CDR3: TGTGCCAGCAGCTTAAGGCAGGGGCCCCTAGGAGAGCAGTTCTTC. It codes for CASSLRQGPLGEQFF.

This chain links TRBV9 with TRBJ1-2; D is unclear. Germline CDR1 reads SGDLS; CDR2 reads YYNGEE. The CDR3 is 14 amino acids. The germline V and J ends were trimmed by 0 bases and 8 bases, with 14 bases remaining between them. This chain's CDR3 is CASSVEEGVGGYTF. DNA for the CDR3: TGTGCCAGCAGCGTAGAAGAGGGAGTGGGGGGCTACACCTTC.

The rearrangement links TRBV28 to TRBJ2-6, with 8 bases aligning to TRBD1. Germline V lookup: CDR1 MDHEN, CDR2 SYDVKM. The CDR3 contains 20 residues. The J segment lost 1 base and the V segment lost 2 bases, leaving 13 bases of the junction unmatched. The CDR3 DNA is TGTGCCAGCAGTTTAACCAGTCACAGGGGGTGGAGGTCTGGGGCCAACGTCCTGACTTTC. It encodes CASSLTSHRGWRSGANVLTF. The variable domain in full, with the rest retrieved from reference TRBV28 and TRBJ2-6, is DVKVTQSSRYLVKRTGEKVFLECVQDMDHENMFWYRQDPGLGLRLIYFSYDVKMKEKGDIPEGYSVSREKKERFSLILESASTNQTSMYLCASSLTSHRGWRSGANVLTFGAGSRLTVL.

Regarding this clone: Other DNA sequences in the same sample also yield this CDR3. The chain is built from TRBV7-2 and TRBJ2-7, with 10 nucleotides matching TRBD2. After removal of 3 bases from V and 0 bases from J, the junction contained 11 bases not matched to a gene. Looked up from germline, CDR1 is SGHTA and CDR2 is FQGNSA. The CDR3 consists of 18 residues. The CDR3 loop reads CASSLVPRLAGSSYEQYF. CDR3 nucleotide sequence: TGTGCCAGCAGCTTGGTCCCTAGACTAGCGGGTAGCTCCTACGAGCAGTACTTC.

This clone has a single count. The chain combines TRBV4-1 with TRBJ2-2; 8 nucleotides align to TRBD2. With 1 base clipped from V and 5 bases from J, the junction kept 12 bases outside the gene matches. This CDR3 has 18 residues. Germline V CDR1 and CDR2: MGHRA, YSYEKL. The CDR3 DNA is TGCGCCAGCAGCCAAGGGGACCGTTTTAGCGGGGAGACCGGGGAGCTGTTTTTT. Its translation: CASSQGDRFSGETGELFF.

The chain is built from TRBV28 and TRBJ2-2; 7 nucleotides line up with TRBD2. This CDR3 region has 16 residues. Germline lookup yields CDR1 MDHEN and CDR2 SYDVKM. V shed 6 bases, J shed 3 bases, and the junction held 10 bases outside the gene matches. CDR3 protein: CASSRGGGGYTGELFF. DNA of the CDR3: TGTGCCAGCAGCCGCGGTGGGGGAGGGTACACCGGGGAGCTGTTTTTT.

The rearrangement uses TRBV28 and TRBJ1-1; D ambiguous. This CDR3 spans 15 amino acids. Germline V gene sequence: CDR1 MDHEN, CDR2 SYDVKM. The V end was cut by 2 bases, the J end by 0 bases, with 10 bases between. CDR3 sequence (DNA): TGTGCCAGCAGTTTAACGACACGTATGAACACTGAAGCTTTCTTT. Protein product: CASSLTTRMNTEAFF.